This T cell receptor (beta chain) was found in a study of CD8 T cells in Susac syndrome. In regard to this clonotype: The antigen is undetermined.

Losses at the gene ends were 5 bases for V and 3 bases for J; bases not matched to a gene: 17. CDR1 MDHEN and CDR2 SYDVKM come from the germline V gene. This CDR3 comprises 18 residues. The sequenced target, TCR beta, came from blood CD8+ and CD4+ T cells. Negative isolation was used for CD8+ and CD4+ T cells and FACS enrichment for TEMRA cells. With random hexamers, 0.5 to 1 ug RNA was reverse transcribed. Via MiXCR, TCRdb re-called the immunoSEQ multiplex PCR reads, giving one row per CDR3 protein. The table has 180,000 or so distinct CDR3 sequences, approximately 94% seen once. The study's findings and limits: The study acknowledged a relatively small number of individuals in its TCR sequencing and HLA analysis.

The sequence derives from a human donor with multiple sclerosis. The chain uses TRBV28 and TRBJ2-7; the match to TRBD1 covers 9 bases. Sample: CD4+ T cells from PBMCs. CDR3 DNA sequence: TGTGCCAGCAGTGTACCGGGACAGGGTGCGTTTCCGGGCTACGAGCAGTACTTC. Amino acids: CASSVPGQGAFPGYEQYF.